Below, 7 T cell receptor beta chains from the same sample are listed, as sequenced in a study of blood T cells in healthy people across ages. A second PCR of 7 to 11 cycles used a sample-barcoded 5' primer and a J-beta primer mix. TCRdb re-derived calls from the 5' RACE reads in MiXCR, one entry per CDR3 protein. The sample carries roughly 830,000 distinct CDR3 sequences, under 80% recorded once. The specimen was blood. The receptors originated from a man aged 25 to 45 in good health.

The chain has TRBV4-3 and TRBJ2-1; 10 bases match TRBD2. CDR1 and CDR2 (germline): LGHNA, YSLEER. J lost 8 bases, V lost 0 bases, and 13 bases had no gene match. CDR3 length equals 18 residues. The CDR3 protein is CASSQDSATSGVFDEQFF. The CDR3 DNA follows: TGCGCCAGCAGCCAAGATAGTGCTACTAGCGGGGTATTCGATGAGCAGTTCTTC.

J is TRBJ2-1 and V is TRBV12-3 or TRBV12-4, with D tentatively TRBD1 or TRBD2 (5 bases each). Trimming took 4 bases from V and 0 from J, leaving 16 bases between them. The CDR3 covers 17 residues. The CDR3 DNA reads TGTGCCAGCAGTTCACTGGGACGGGCGAGCTCCTACAATGAGCAGTTCTTC. It codes for CASSSLGRASSYNEQFF.

The genes are TRBV5-1 and TRBJ2-5, with no clear D. V was pared by 0 bases and J by 1 base, with 10 bases between. The CDR3 extends over 15 amino acids. Germline V gene lookup returns CDR1 SGHRS and CDR2 YFSETQ. CDR3 nucleotides: TGCGCCAGCAGCTTGGCCCCGCAAGCCCAAGAGACCCAGTACTTC. Translation: CASSLAPQAQETQYF.

This chain links TRBV7-3 with TRBJ2-3, with D possibly TRBD2 on 6 matching bases. CDR1 SGHTA and CDR2 FQGTGA come from the germline V gene. V was pared by 4 bases and J by 3 bases, with 14 bases between. The CDR3 is 15 residues long. Here the CDR3 reads CASSSGSRGTDTQYF. The CDR3 bases are TGTGCCAGCAGCTCCGGGTCCCGGGGGACAGATACGCAGTATTTT.

J is TRBJ2-1 and V is TRBV18, with 8 bases matching TRBD2. The CDR3 extends over 15 amino acids. From germline, CDR1 is KGHSH and CDR2 LQKENI. The V and J ends lost 6 bases and 12 bases, in that order; junction bases with no gene match: 16. The CDR3 nucleotides are TGTGCCAGCTCCCCGCGTCCAGCGGGGGAGATTTGGCAGTTCTTC. It codes for CASSPRPAGEIWQFF. Supplemented by reference TRBV18 and TRBJ2-1, the full variable domain reads NAGVMQNPRHLVRRRGQEARLRCSPMKGHSHVYWYRQLPEEGLKFMVYLQKENIIDESGMPKERFSAEFPKEGPSILRIQQVVRGDSAAYFCASSPRPAGEIWQFFGPGTRLTVL.

This clonotype appeared a few times. The rearrangement joins TRBV6-2 or TRBV6-3 to TRBJ2-1; 10 nucleotides align to TRBD2. The germline gives CDR1 MNHEY, CDR2 SVGEGT. The CDR3 spans 17 residues. Losses at the gene ends were 6 bases for V and 9 bases for J; bases not matched to a gene: 17. For the CDR3, the DNA is TGTGCCAGCAGCCTCTTCCGGGGTAGCGGGGGGAACCGTGAGCAGTTCTTC. As protein: CASSLFRGSGGNREQFF.

The rearrangement joins TRBV4-3 to TRBJ2-1; 10 nucleotides match TRBD2. V lost 1 base, J lost 0 bases, and 12 bases stayed unmatched. Looked up from germline, CDR1 is LGHNA and CDR2 is YSLEER. This CDR3 region has 20 residues. The CDR3 loop reads CASSQVHKTSGLSSYNEQFF. The CDR3 region has the DNA TGCGCCAGCAGCCAAGTCCATAAGACTAGCGGGTTGAGCTCCTACAATGAGCAGTTCTTC.